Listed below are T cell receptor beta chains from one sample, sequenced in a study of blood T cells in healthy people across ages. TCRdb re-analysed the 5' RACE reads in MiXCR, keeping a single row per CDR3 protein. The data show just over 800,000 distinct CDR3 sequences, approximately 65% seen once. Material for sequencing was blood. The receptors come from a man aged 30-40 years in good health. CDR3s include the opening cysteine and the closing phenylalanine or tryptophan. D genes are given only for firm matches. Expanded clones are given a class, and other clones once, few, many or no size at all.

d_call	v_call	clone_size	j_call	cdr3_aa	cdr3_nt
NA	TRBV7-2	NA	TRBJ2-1	CASSVRGGDHNEQFF	TGTGCCAGCAGCGTCCGAGGGGGGGACCACAATGAGCAGTTCTTC
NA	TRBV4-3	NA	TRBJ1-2	CASSQDLIGPYGYTF	TGCGCCAGCAGCCAAGATCTTATAGGACCCTATGGCTACACCTTC
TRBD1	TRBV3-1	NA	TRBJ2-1	CASSQDPPLGQGRVSYNEQFF	TGTGCCAGCAGCCAAGATCCCCCTCTCGGACAGGGGAGGGTCTCCTACAATGAGCAGTTCTTC
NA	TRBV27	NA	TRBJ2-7	CASTRVRDEQYF	TGTGCCAGCACTAGGGTTCGGGACGAGCAGTACTTC
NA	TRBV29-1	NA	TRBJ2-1	CSPLRALSYNEQFF	TGCAGCCCCCTGCGGGCGCTCTCGTACAATGAGCAGTTCTTC
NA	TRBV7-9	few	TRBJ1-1	CASSVQGPEAFF	TGTGCCAGCAGCGTACAGGGCCCTGAAGCTTTCTTT
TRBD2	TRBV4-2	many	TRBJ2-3	CASSPQLAGDTDTQYF	TGTGCCAGCAGCCCACAACTAGCGGGGGACACAGATACGCAGTATTTT
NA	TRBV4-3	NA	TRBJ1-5	CASSQDLDRTQPQHF	TGCGCCAGCAGCCAAGATCTTGACAGAACACAGCCCCAGCATTTT
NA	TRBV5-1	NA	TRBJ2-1	CASSFQAPYNEQFF	TGCGCCAGCAGTTTTCAGGCTCCCTACAATGAGCAGTTCTTC
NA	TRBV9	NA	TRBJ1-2	CASSGRARDGYTF	TGTGCCAGCAGCGGGAGGGCCAGGGATGGCTACACCTTC
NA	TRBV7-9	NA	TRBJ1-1	CASSLASAGNTEAFF	TGTGCCAGCAGCCTGGCGTCGGCGGGGAACACTGAAGCTTTCTTT
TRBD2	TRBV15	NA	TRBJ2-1	CAISRGEGLDNEQFF	TGTGCCATCAGCAGAGGGGAGGGGCTGGACAATGAGCAGTTCTTC
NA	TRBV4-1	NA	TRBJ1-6	CASSQEAWGAPLISPLHF	TGCGCCAGCAGCCAAGAAGCATGGGGAGCTCCCTTGATTTCACCCCTCCACTTT
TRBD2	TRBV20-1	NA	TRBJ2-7	CSARGITSGGPYEQYF	TGCAGTGCTAGAGGGATTACTAGCGGGGGTCCCTACGAGCAGTACTTC
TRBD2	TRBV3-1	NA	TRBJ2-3	CASSQEGLAGGTDTQYF	TGTGCCAGCAGCCAAGAGGGACTAGCGGGGGGCACAGATACGCAGTATTTT
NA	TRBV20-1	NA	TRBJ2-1	CSAREDYYNEQFF	TGCAGTGCTAGAGAGGACTATTACAATGAGCAGTTCTTC
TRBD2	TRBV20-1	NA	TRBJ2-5	CSARSLAGDRETQYF	TGCAGTGCTAGATCACTAGCGGGGGACCGGGAGACCCAGTACTTC
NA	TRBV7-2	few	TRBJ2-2	CASRGAGTGELFF	TGTGCCAGCCGCGGGGCGGGCACCGGGGAGCTGTTTTTT
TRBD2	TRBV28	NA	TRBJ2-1	CASRVGTSLHNEQFF	TGTGCCAGCAGGGTCGGGACTAGCCTCCACAATGAGCAGTTCTTC
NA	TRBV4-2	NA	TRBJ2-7	CASSPAGQDYEQYF	TGTGCCAGCAGCCCAGCCGGGCAGGATTACGAGCAGTACTTC
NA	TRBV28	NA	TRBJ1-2	CASSPGSADYGYTF	TGTGCCAGCAGTCCAGGGTCTGCGGACTATGGCTACACCTTC
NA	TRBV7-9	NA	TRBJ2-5	CASSLVDRSQETQYF	TGTGCCAGCAGCTTAGTCGACAGGAGCCAAGAGACCCAGTACTTC
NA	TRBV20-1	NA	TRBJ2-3	CSAPPTAGATDTQYF	TGCAGTGCCCCTCCGACGGCGGGGGCCACAGATACGCAGTATTTT
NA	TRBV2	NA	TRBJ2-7	CVSSDWGNSNEQYF	TGTGTCAGCAGTGATTGGGGGAATAGCAACGAGCAGTACTTC
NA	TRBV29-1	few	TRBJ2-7	CSVEWGDEQYF	TGCAGCGTTGAATGGGGGGACGAGCAGTACTTC
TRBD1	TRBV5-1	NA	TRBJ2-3	CASSQDRTTDTQYF	TGCGCCAGCAGCCAGGACAGGACCACAGATACGCAGTATTTT
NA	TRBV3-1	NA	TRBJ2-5	CANSQYFGTQYF	TGTGCCAACAGCCAATATTTCGGGACCCAGTACTTC
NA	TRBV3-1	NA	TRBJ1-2	CASSQIGRLSGYTF	TGTGCCAGCAGCCAAATAGGGAGGTTGAGTGGCTACACCTTC
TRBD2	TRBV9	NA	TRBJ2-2	CASSAYLGGGYTGELFF	TGTGCCAGCAGCGCCTACCTTGGCGGGGGTTACACCGGGGAGCTGTTTTTT
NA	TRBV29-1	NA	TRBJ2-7	CSVLQETDSYEQYF	TGCAGCGTCCTTCAGGAGACAGACTCCTACGAGCAGTACTTC
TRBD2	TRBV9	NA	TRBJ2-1	CASSVGPSGGLEQFF	TGTGCCAGCAGCGTAGGACCTAGCGGGGGCCTTGAGCAGTTCTTC
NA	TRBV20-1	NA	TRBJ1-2	CSASHRNYGYTF	TGCAGTGCTAGCCACCGAAACTATGGCTACACCTTC